These 20 T cell receptor beta chains were all obtained from the same sample, sequenced in a study of blood T cell repertoires in COVID-19. Profiled with immunoSEQ multiplex PCR; TCRdb holds only in-frame clones, not every one. The table has 230,000 or so clones, around 88% seen once. The sample comprised peripheral blood. These receptors were collected from a man between 35 and 55 years old with active or convalescent COVID-19.

The J gene is TRBJ2-1, the V gene TRBV5-1, with a weak D call TRBD1 (6 bases). Trimming took 0 bases from V and 8 from J, leaving 21 bases between them. This CDR3 is built from 17 residues. CDR1 SGHRS and CDR2 YFSETQ come from the germline V gene. In DNA, the CDR3 is TGCGCCAGCAGCTTGGAGGGTACAGGGTACCCGTTCGATGAGCAGTTCTTC. Its translation: CASSLEGTGYPFDEQFF.

This sequence joins TRBV14 and TRBJ2-5, with TRBD2 matching over 7 bases. V was clipped by 1 base and J by 2 bases; unmatched bases: 7. CDR1 and CDR2 (germline): SGHDN, FVKESK. The CDR3 has 16 amino acids. In nucleotides, the CDR3 is TGTGCCAGCAGCCAAGCGGAGGGAGGGATTCAAGAGACCCAGTACTTC. Translated: CASSQAEGGIQETQYF.

This chain uses TRBV27 with TRBJ2-1; 8 bases agree with TRBD2. This CDR3 is 16 amino acids long. The trim removed 6 bases at V and 2 bases at J, leaving 9 bases unmatched. Germline V gene lookup returns CDR1 MNHEY and CDR2 SMNVEV (reference sequence). The CDR3 DNA sequence: TGTGCCAGCAGAAAACCCGCGGGGGGTCCCTACAATGAGCAGTTCTTC. Translating gives CASRKPAGGPYNEQFF.

The chain carries TRBV5-1 and TRBJ2-4; 11 bases match TRBD2. With V trimmed by 3 bases and J by 2 bases, 28 bases remained unmatched. The germline CDR1 and CDR2 sequences are SGHRS and YFSETQ. This CDR3 contains 24 residues. Written as DNA, the CDR3 is TGCGCCAGCAGCTCGCCTATCCTAGCGGGAGGAAACTTAGGGCTAGCCAGAACCAAAAACATTCAGTACTTC. Protein product: CASSSPILAGGNLGLARTKNIQYF. The full variable domain, completed using reference TRBV5-1 and TRBJ2-4, is KAGVTQTPRYLIKTRGQQVTLSCSPISGHRSVSWYQQTPGQGLQFLFEYFSETQRNKGNFPGRFSGRQFSNSRSEMNVSTLELGDSALYLCASSSPILAGGNLGLARTKNIQYFGAGTRLSVL.

This clone has only a few counts. The rearrangement links TRBV19 to TRBJ2-3; 9 bases align to TRBD2. CDR3 length equals 14 residues. V shed 6 bases and J 6 bases; nucleotides not matched to a gene: 7. Germline assignment: CDR1 LNHDA and CDR2 SQIVND (reference sequence). The CDR3 loop reads CASRAGGPSDTQYF. The CDR3 region has the DNA TGTGCCAGTAGGGCGGGAGGGCCCTCGGATACGCAGTATTTT.

This clone came up once. The chain joins TRBV12-5 to TRBJ2-7; the match to TRBD2 covers 10 bases. Germline loops: CDR1 LGHNT, CDR2 FRNRAP. The CDR3 is 13 residues long. With 4 bases clipped from V and 4 bases from J, the junction kept 1 base outside the gene matches. The CDR3 bases are TGTGCTAGTGGTTGGACTAGCGGATACGAGCAGTACTTC. Translated, it gives CASGWTSGYEQYF.

The genes are TRBV7-6 and TRBJ2-3; maybe TRBD2 (6 bases). Trimming removed 1 base at V and 8 bases at J, with 19 bases between. CDR1 is SGHVS, CDR2 FNYEAQ, per germline. The CDR3 extends over 16 amino acids. CDR3 sequence reads: CASSLDQGLLGGTQYF. Here the CDR3 DNA reads TGTGCCAGCAGCTTAGACCAGGGACTCCTCGGGGGTACGCAGTATTTT.

In this sample, this clone turned up once. The CDR3 sequence is CASSQDYGGLNEKLFF. The CDR3 DNA reads as TGTGCCAGCAGCCAAGATTACGGGGGGCTTAATGAAAAACTGTTTTTT. J is TRBJ1-4 and V is TRBV3-1 (or the pseudogene TRBV3-2); possibly TRBD1 for D (6 bases). The ends were cut back, 0 bases at V and 4 bases at J, with 12 bases in the middle. CDR3 length equals 16 residues. Germline assignment: CDR1 LGHDT and CDR2 YNNKEL (reference sequence).

Only one count was recorded for this clone. This sequence joins TRBV6-5 and TRBJ2-1; 8 nucleotides align to TRBD2. The germline V gene has CDR1 MNHEY and CDR2 SVGAGI. The CDR3 runs 15 residues. Germline trimming cut 1 base from V and 1 base from J; bases unmatched to any gene: 0. CDR3 sequence (DNA): TGTGCCAGCAGTTACTTAGCGGGGTCCTACAATGAGCAGTTCTTC. This gives the protein CASSYLAGSYNEQFF.

The V and J genes are TRBV12-5 and TRBJ1-6, with TRBD1 as a possible D gene (5 bases). Germline assignment: CDR1 LGHNT and CDR2 FRNRAP. The CDR3 is 16 amino acids. Trimming removed 0 bases from V and 9 bases from J, with 15 bases in between. The CDR3 region is CASGLVQGAGGSPLHF. CDR3 coding DNA: TGTGCTAGTGGTTTGGTACAAGGGGCAGGCGGTTCACCCCTCCACTTT.

J is TRBJ1-5 and V is TRBV2; D possibly corresponds to TRBD1 (6 bases). Germline CDR1 and CDR2: SNHLY and FYNNEI. The ends were cut back, 1 base at V and 7 bases at J, with 14 bases in the middle. The CDR3 consists of 15 residues. The CDR3 bases are TGTGCCAGCAGTGAAGGGGGGCCTTCGGGACAGCCCCAGCATTTT. Encoded protein: CASSEGGPSGQPQHF.

This chain connects TRBV18 to TRBJ1-2; TRBD1 might be the D (5 bases). Germline lookup yields CDR1 KGHSH and CDR2 LQKENI. The CDR3 extends over 13 amino acids. The ends were cut back, 3 bases at V and 4 bases at J, with 9 bases in the middle. The CDR3 DNA sequence: TGTGCCAGCTCACCCGACAGAGTCTATGGCTACACCTTC. Protein product: CASSPDRVYGYTF.

The chain recombines TRBV7-9 with TRBJ1-5, with D perhaps matching TRBD1 (6 bases). Germline CDR1 is SEHNR and CDR2 is FQNEAQ (reference sequence). CDR3 size: 16 residues. Trimming removed 0 bases at V and 4 bases at J, with 13 bases between. The CDR3 region has the DNA TGTGCCAGCAGCTTAGCGCGATTCGGGACAAATCAGCCCCAGCATTTT. This gives the protein CASSLARFGTNQPQHF.

The chain has TRBV4-1 and TRBJ2-5, with 8 bases aligning to TRBD2. The J segment lost 5 bases and the V segment lost 1 base, leaving 9 bases of the junction unmatched. Germline-derived CDR1 and CDR2 are MGHRA and YSYEKL. This CDR3 spans 16 amino acids. The CDR3 DNA follows: TGCGCCAGCAGCCAAGTGGGGACTAGTATTACGGAGACCCAGTACTTC. Amino acids: CASSQVGTSITETQYF.

V usage is TRBV3-1 (or the pseudogene TRBV3-2) and J usage is TRBJ1-2, with D maybe TRBD1 (5 bases). Germline V lookup: CDR1 LGHDT, CDR2 YNNKEL (reference sequence). This CDR3 spans 13 amino acids. V shed 3 bases and J shed 7 bases, with 12 bases lying between them. This chain's CDR3 is CASSQVQGTGYTF. CDR3 nucleotides: TGTGCCAGCAGCCAGGTCCAGGGTACTGGCTACACCTTC.

For this clone: A read error may account for a junction end that differs from germline. This chain links TRBV11-2 with TRBJ2-2, with 10 positions matching TRBD1. The CDR3 has 14 residues. CDR1 is SGHAT and CDR2 is FQNNGV in the germline V gene. CDR3 in amino acids: CASSLDRTGGDLFF. The CDR3 bases are TGTGCCAGCAGCTTGGATCGGACAGGGGGGGACCTGTTTTTT.

The V and J genes are TRBV5-1 and TRBJ2-7, with 9 bases aligning to TRBD1. The V segment lost 4 bases and the J segment 0 bases; nucleotides outside the gene matches: 8. Germline lookup yields CDR1 SGHRS and CDR2 YFSETQ. The length of the CDR3 is 16 residues. CDR3 protein: CASSTQGQGYSYEQYF. The CDR3 nucleotides are TGCGCCAGCAGCACCCAGGGACAGGGATACTCCTACGAGCAGTACTTC.

The rearrangement links TRBV7-9 to TRBJ2-6; tentative D call: TRBD2 (6 bases). Between the trimmed V and J ends, which lost 5 bases and 2 bases, there was a span of 10 bases. Per the germline V gene, CDR1 is SEHNR and CDR2 is FQNEAQ (reference sequence). The CDR3 spans 15 residues. CDR3 sequence reads: CASSPEGTGANVLTF. CDR3 DNA: TGTGCCAGCAGCCCGGAGGGGACTGGGGCCAACGTCCTGACTTTC.

This clone has just one count. The chain combines TRBV19 with TRBJ2-5; TRBD1 agrees at 10 bases. Per germline, CDR1 LNHDA and CDR2 SQIVND (reference sequence). CDR3 size: 14 residues. The ends lost 5 bases at V and 7 bases at J; junction bases unmatched: 7. The CDR3 is CASSERTGGRTQYF. As DNA, the CDR3 is TGTGCCAGTAGTGAACGGACAGGGGGAAGGACCCAGTACTTC.

The gene calls are TRBV27 and TRBJ1-1, with D unresolved. Germline assignment: CDR1 MNHEY and CDR2 SMNVEV (reference sequence). Deletions cut 3 bases from V and 0 bases from J, with 5 bases between. There are 13 residues in the CDR3. CDR3 DNA sequence: TGTGCCAGCAGTTTGTATGTGAACACTGAAGCTTTCTTT. As protein: CASSLYVNTEAFF.